Below are 32 T cell receptor beta chains sequenced from a single sample in a study of OX40 agonist ivuxolimab in advanced cancers. Here immunoSEQ multiplex PCR was the method, and the copy in TCRdb shows in-frame clones only, minus some. Among more than 30,000 clones listed, around 85% were seen once. Sequenced here: CD4+ or CD8+ T cells sorted from blood, sampled in a trial of the OX40 agonist ivuxolimab. Source of these receptors: an adult with an advanced solid tumor such as melanoma, head and neck, liver or kidney cancer.

This clone has only one observation. The chain employs TRBV6-1 and TRBJ1-2, with D perhaps matching TRBD1 (5 bases). Germline V gives CDR1 MNHNS, CDR2 SASEGT. V shed 3 bases and J shed 2 bases, with 7 bases lying between them. CDR3 length equals 13 residues. CDR3 amino acids: CASSDGGNYGYTF. For the CDR3, the DNA is TGTGCCAGCAGTGACGGGGGGAACTATGGCTACACCTTC.

V usage is TRBV5-1 and J usage is TRBJ2-3; 8 bases match TRBD1. V lost 1 base and J lost 2; bases outside the gene matches: 6. This CDR3 contains 16 residues. The germline gives CDR1 SGHRS, CDR2 YFSETQ. DNA of the CDR3: TGCGCCAGCAGCTTGTTTCCAGGGGGCTTCACAGATACGCAGTATTTT. Its protein product is CASSLFPGGFTDTQYF.

The rearrangement uses TRBV19 and TRBJ1-4; no firm D call. Trimming shortened V by 7 bases and J by 5 bases, and 11 bases separated the two germline ends. The CDR3 length is 13 residues. CDR1 is LNHDA, CDR2 SQIVND, per germline (reference sequence). This CDR3 reads CASTGYLNEKLFF. The CDR3 bases are TGTGCCAGTACCGGGTATCTAAATGAAAAACTGTTTTTT.

This sequence joins TRBV2 and TRBJ1-1; D may be TRBD1 (6 bases). The CDR3 extends over 15 amino acids. V was clipped by 6 bases and J by 2 bases, with 16 bases between them. Germline CDR1 is SNHLY and CDR2 is FYNNEI. This chain's CDR3 is CASRGRQAENTEAFF. CDR3 in DNA: TGTGCCAGCAGGGGGAGACAGGCAGAAAACACTGAAGCTTTCTTT. The entire variable domain, with the rest obtained from reference TRBV2 and TRBJ1-1, is as follows: EPEVTQTPSHQVTQMGQEVILRCVPISNHLYFYWYRQILGQKVEFLVSFYNNEISEKSEIFDDQFSVERPDGSNFTLKIRSTKLEDSAMYFCASRGRQAENTEAFFGQGTRLTVV.

In this sample, this clone turned up a few times. V is TRBV6-6 and J is TRBJ1-3; the D gene is possibly TRBD1 (6 bases). The germline V gene has CDR1 MNHNY and CDR2 SVGAGI (reference sequence). This CDR3 has 13 residues. Trimming stripped 6 bases from V and 4 bases from J, with 10 bases between. This chain's CDR3 is CASSGTIGNTIYF. The CDR3 DNA sequence: TGTGCCAGCAGCGGGACAATCGGAAACACCATATATTTT.

This clone came up once. Here the CDR3 DNA reads TGTGCCAGCAGCCCATTCTCCCCGGAGTATGGCTACACCTTC. Its translation is CASSPFSPEYGYTF. The chain is built from TRBV7-2 and TRBJ1-2; D unclear. V was shortened by 5 bases and J by 5 bases, with 15 bases between the two germline ends. This CDR3 region has 14 residues. Per germline, CDR1 SGHTA and CDR2 FQGNSA.

This CDR3 is CASSYRHQNTEAFF. DNA for the CDR3: TGTGCCAGTAGTTATCGACATCAGAACACTGAAGCTTTCTTT. The chain carries TRBV19 and TRBJ1-1; D call uncertain. Per germline, CDR1 LNHDA and CDR2 SQIVND (reference sequence). V was pared by 5 bases and J by 1 base, with 11 bases between. CDR3 length equals 14 residues. Together with reference TRBV19 and TRBJ1-1, the CDR3 gives the full variable domain: DGGITQSPKYLFRKEGQNVTLSCEQNLNHDAMYWYRQDPGQGLRLIYYSQIVNDFQKGDIAEGYSVSREKKESFPLTVTSAQKNPTAFYLCASSYRHQNTEAFFGQGTRLTVV.

The chain is built from TRBV30 and TRBJ1-4; D is possibly TRBD1 (5 bases). The CDR3 is 15 amino acids. Trimming shortened V by 1 base and J by 8 bases, and 17 bases separated the two germline ends. Germline CDR1 GTSNPN, CDR2 SVGIG (reference sequence). This chain's CDR3 is CAWSEPAGLGEKLFF. DNA of the CDR3: TGTGCCTGGAGTGAGCCCGCAGGGCTAGGGGAAAAACTGTTTTTT.

The chain carries TRBV25-1 and TRBJ1-6, with 10 nucleotides matching TRBD1. The trim removed 6 bases at V and 12 bases at J, leaving 5 bases unmatched. The V gene's germline CDR1 is MGHDK and CDR2 SYGVNS. The CDR3 has 13 residues. This chain's CDR3 is CASRGGQGIPLHF. DNA of the CDR3: TGTGCCAGCAGGGGGGGACAGGGGATACCCCTCCACTTT. Full variable domain (remainder filled in from reference TRBV25-1 and TRBJ1-6): EADIYQTPRYLVIGTGKKITLECSQTMGHDKMYWYQQDPGMELHLIHYSYGVNSTEKGDLSSESTVSRIRTEHFPLTLESARPSHTSQYLCASRGGQGIPLHFGNGTRLTVT.

Only one count was recorded for this clone. The chain has TRBV28 and TRBJ1-5; 8 nucleotides agree with TRBD1. In germline, CDR1 is MDHEN, CDR2 SYDVKM. There are 16 residues in the CDR3. V was pared by 5 bases and J by 2 bases, with 8 bases of the junction left unmatched. This chain's CDR3 is CASSPRTGRRNQPQHF. CDR3 nucleotide sequence: TGTGCCAGCAGTCCCCGGACAGGGCGGCGCAATCAGCCCCAGCATTTT. The variable domain in full, completed from reference TRBV28 and TRBJ1-5, reads DVKVTQSSRYLVKRTGEKVFLECVQDMDHENMFWYRQDPGLGLRLIYFSYDVKMKEKGDIPEGYSVSREKKERFSLILESASTNQTSMYLCASSPRTGRRNQPQHFGDGTRLSIL.

The gene calls are TRBV19 and TRBJ2-5, with TRBD2 matching over 8 bases. The germline CDR1 and CDR2 sequences are LNHDA and SQIVND (reference sequence). This CDR3 is 13 amino acids long. J gave up 5 bases and V 1 base, and 0 bases lay outside the gene matches. The CDR3 region has the DNA TGTGCCAGTAGTATAGCGGGAGGGGAGACCCAGTACTTC. It yields the protein CASSIAGGETQYF. Using reference TRBV19 and TRBJ2-5 for the parts outside the CDR3, the full variable domain is DGGITQSPKYLFRKEGQNVTLSCEQNLNHDAMYWYRQDPGQGLRLIYYSQIVNDFQKGDIAEGYSVSREKKESFPLTVTSAQKNPTAFYLCASSIAGGETQYFGPGTRLLVL.

This clone appeared once. The V call is TRBV11-2, the J call TRBJ1-2; D gene ambiguous. V lost 7 bases, J lost 6 bases, and 18 bases lay in between. The CDR3 loop spans 14 amino acids. Germline V gives CDR1 SGHAT, CDR2 FQNNGV. Written as DNA, the CDR3 is TGTGCCAGCACCATTTGGGGTCAGGTAGATGGCTACACCTTC. It specifies CASTIWGQVDGYTF.

Here the CDR3 DNA reads TGTGCCAGCAGTTACAGGACAGGGAATACGCCCCTCCACTTT. This gives the protein CASSYRTGNTPLHF. V usage is TRBV6-6 and J usage is TRBJ1-6; TRBD1 matches at 8 bases. This CDR3 is built from 14 residues. V dropped 2 bases and J dropped 13; count of bases not matched to a gene: 7. Germline V CDR1 and CDR2: MNHNY, SVGAGI (reference sequence).

The chain links TRBV19 to TRBJ1-2; 7 bases fit TRBD1. The CDR3 is 13 amino acids. Germline trimming cut 5 bases from V and 7 bases from J; bases unmatched to any gene: 7. Germline CDR1 and CDR2: LNHDA and SQIVND (reference sequence). The CDR3 here is CASSPEGTVGYTF. The CDR3, as DNA: TGTGCCAGTAGTCCAGAAGGGACAGTTGGCTACACCTTC.

The gene calls are TRBV18 and TRBJ2-2; D gene unclear. This CDR3 region has 13 residues. V gave up 0 bases and J gave up 4 bases, with 3 bases separating them. Germline values: CDR1 KGHSH, CDR2 LQKENI. This CDR3 reads CASSPPLTGELFF. The DNA of the CDR3 is TGTGCCAGCTCACCACCGCTCACCGGGGAGCTGTTTTTT.

This clone has a single count. This chain links TRBV5-6 with TRBJ1-1, with D uncertain. V lost 4 bases and J lost 1, with 8 bases in between. The CDR3 loop spans 13 amino acids. Germline V gene lookup returns CDR1 SGHDT and CDR2 YYEEEE. CDR3 protein: CASSMGPNTEAFF. CDR3 sequence (DNA): TGTGCCAGCAGCATGGGCCCGAACACTGAAGCTTTCTTT.

The V call is TRBV30, the J call TRBJ1-3, with D perhaps TRBD1 (6 bases). The V gene's germline CDR1 is GTSNPN and CDR2 SVGIG (reference sequence). The germline V and J ends were trimmed by 5 bases and 8 bases, with 19 bases remaining between them. The CDR3 is 14 amino acids. The CDR3 nucleotides are TGTGCCTGGGGTACAGGGACTTTCGGAGACACCATATATTTT. Protein: CAWGTGTFGDTIYF. Complete variable domain (other parts from reference TRBV30 and TRBJ1-3): SQTIHQWPATLVQPVGSPLSLECTVEGTSNPNLYWYRQAAGRGLQLLFYSVGIGQISSEVPQNLSASRPQDRQFILSSKKLLLSDSGFYLCAWGTGTFGDTIYFGEGSWLTVV.

V usage is TRBV6-6 and J usage is TRBJ1-1, with unresolved D. V was clipped by 6 bases and J by 4 bases, with 9 bases between them. The CDR3 runs to 12 residues. CDR1 and CDR2 (germline): MNHNY, SVGAGI (reference sequence). The CDR3 coding sequence is TGTGCCAGCAGCGGACGGGGCACTGAAGCTTTCTTT. This translates into CASSGRGTEAFF.

This chain joins TRBV18 and TRBJ2-6; 10 bases align to TRBD2. The CDR3 has 16 amino acids. J lost 1 base, V lost 6 bases, and 3 bases had no gene match. From germline, CDR1 is KGHSH and CDR2 LQKENI. The CDR3 here is CASSQLAGSGANVLTF. CDR3 bases: TGTGCCAGCTCGCAACTAGCGGGGTCTGGGGCCAACGTCCTGACTTTC.

The J gene is TRBJ2-3, the V gene TRBV5-1; TRBD2 matches 14 bases. This CDR3 is built from 16 residues. Trimming at V came to 4 bases and at J to 3 bases, leaving 4 bases not matched to a gene. Germline CDR1 reads SGHRS; CDR2 reads YFSETQ. CDR3 bases: TGCGCCAGCAGCCCTGGACTAGCGGGGGGTACAGATACGCAGTATTTT. Protein sequence: CASSPGLAGGTDTQYF.

This clone was seen a few times. The V gene is TRBV10-2, the J gene TRBJ1-1, with D perhaps TRBD1 (5 bases). The V end lost 0 bases, the J end lost 5 bases, and 16 bases lay between the germline ends. CDR3 size: 16 residues. The germline V gene encodes CDR1 WSHSY and CDR2 SAAADI. The CDR3: CASSESTGGPRTEAFF. As DNA, the CDR3 is TGCGCCAGCAGTGAGTCCACGGGGGGTCCGAGGACTGAAGCTTTCTTT.

V is TRBV18 and J is TRBJ2-2; tentatively, D is TRBD1 or TRBD2 (5 bases each). Germline V gives CDR1 KGHSH, CDR2 LQKENI. CDR3 length: 14 amino acids. Trimming removed 0 bases from V and 3 bases from J, with 5 bases in between. The CDR3 spells CASSPPGDTGELFF. CDR3 coding DNA: TGTGCCAGCTCACCACCGGGGGACACCGGGGAGCTGTTTTTT.

The genes are TRBV5-5 and TRBJ1-1; D might be TRBD1 (5 bases). Germline CDR1 and CDR2: SGHKS and YYEKEE (reference sequence). The CDR3 runs to 15 residues. Trimming took off 0 bases at V and 1 base at J, with 10 bases between the two ends. Here the CDR3 DNA reads TGTGCCAGCAGCTTGGTTTTGGGGGGGAACACTGAAGCTTTCTTT. Protein sequence: CASSLVLGGNTEAFF.

The chain is built from TRBV6-6 and TRBJ2-1; the D gene is possibly TRBD2 (6 bases). The V end lost 5 bases, the J end lost 13 bases, and 15 bases lay between the germline ends. The CDR3 contains 12 residues. Per the germline V gene, CDR1 is MNHNY and CDR2 is SVGAGI (reference sequence). CDR3 bases: TGTGCCAGCAGTCGGAATGGGGGGTTCCAGTTCTTC. Protein: CASSRNGGFQFF.

The chain employs TRBV19 and TRBJ2-7, with D perhaps matching TRBD2 (5 bases). V gave up 6 bases and J gave up 3 bases, with 15 bases separating them. The germline V gene has CDR1 LNHDA and CDR2 SQIVND (reference sequence). The CDR3 runs 14 residues. CDR3: CASSPRKAGYEQYF. DNA of the CDR3: TGTGCCAGTAGCCCTCGCAAGGCGGGCTACGAGCAGTACTTC.

The chain recombines TRBV28 with TRBJ1-2; D remains ambiguous. This CDR3 spans 12 amino acids. Germline lookup yields CDR1 MDHEN and CDR2 SYDVKM. Trimming stripped 6 bases from V and 5 bases from J, with 10 bases between. CDR3 protein: CASRAGFYGYTF. The CDR3 DNA sequence: TGTGCCAGCAGGGCTGGGTTTTATGGCTACACCTTC.

This clone was counted a single time. This chain joins TRBV9 and TRBJ1-1, with TRBD1 identical over 7 bases. Trimming at V came to 0 bases and at J to 5 bases, leaving 4 bases not matched to a gene. CDR3 length: 14 residues. Germline loops: CDR1 SGDLS, CDR2 YYNGEE. In nucleotides, the CDR3 is TGTGCCAGCAGCGTAGGGAGGGGGCGAACTGAAGCTTTCTTT. Translated: CASSVGRGRTEAFF.

About this clone: This sample includes further DNA sequences coding for the same CDR3. The chain couples TRBV19 to TRBJ2-3; D gene unclear. Trimming stripped 3 bases from V and 1 base from J, with 5 bases between. Germline V lookup: CDR1 LNHDA, CDR2 SQIVND (reference sequence). CDR3 size: 13 residues. As DNA, the CDR3 is TGTGCCAGTAGTATTCTTGGCACAGATACGCAGTATTTT. The encoded protein is CASSILGTDTQYF.

The J gene is TRBJ2-1, the V gene TRBV2; 10 bases agree with TRBD2. Germline V gene data show CDR1 as SNHLY and CDR2 as FYNNEI. This CDR3 is 14 amino acids long. V was pared by 7 bases and J by 7 bases, with 7 bases of the junction left unmatched. For the CDR3, the DNA is TGTGCCAGCACTCCGATACTAGCGGGAAATGAGCAGTTCTTC. Translated: CASTPILAGNEQFF.

The genes are TRBV5-1 and TRBJ1-5; 9 bases are a match to TRBD1. The CDR3 length is 14 residues. The J segment lost 4 bases and the V segment lost 4 bases, leaving 3 bases of the junction unmatched. Germline loops: CDR1 SGHRS, CDR2 YFSETQ. The CDR3 sequence is CASSIGTGNQPQHF. The CDR3 coding sequence is TGCGCCAGCAGCATAGGGACAGGGAATCAGCCCCAGCATTTT.

The rearrangement uses TRBV5-8 and TRBJ2-5; 7 positions agree with TRBD1. Germline trimming cut 0 bases from V and 6 bases from J; bases unmatched to any gene: 2. Germline V gives CDR1 SGHTS, CDR2 YDEGEE. The CDR3 runs 13 residues. DNA of the CDR3: TGTGCCAGCAGCTTGGACAGGGGAAAGACCCAGTACTTC. It is translated as CASSLDRGKTQYF.

The chain carries TRBV4-2 and TRBJ1-3; D remains unclear. CDR1 is LGHNA, CDR2 YNFKEQ, per germline. The CDR3 covers 15 residues. V was shortened by 4 bases and J by 0 bases, with 10 bases between the two germline ends. CDR3 coding DNA: TGTGCCAGCAGCCTCTTCAGTAGCTCTGGAAACACCATATATTTT. Translating gives CASSLFSSSGNTIYF.